These 22 T cell receptor beta chains were all obtained from the same sample, sequenced in a study of blood T cell repertoires in COVID-19. Sequencing used immunoSEQ multiplex PCR; TCRdb keeps in-frame clones, though not all of them. The sample includes 50,000 to 75,000 clones, approximately 79% seen only once; the top ten take about a fifth. The specimen was peripheral blood. These receptors originate from a woman aged 80 or over with active or convalescent COVID-19.

This clone was counted a single time. The chain links TRBV27 to TRBJ1-1; maybe TRBD1 (5 bases). The CDR3 has 17 residues. V gave up 1 base and J gave up 6 bases, with 21 bases separating them. Germline V lookup: CDR1 MNHEY, CDR2 SMNVEV (reference sequence). The CDR3 here is CASSLYDSRDGEAEAFF. The CDR3 bases are TGTGCCAGCAGTTTATACGATTCCAGGGATGGTGAGGCTGAAGCTTTCTTT.

This clone occurred once. The CDR3 spells CASSLAVNTEAFF. CDR3 bases: TGTGCCAGCAGCTTGGCAGTGAACACTGAAGCTTTCTTT. The genes are TRBV5-5 and TRBJ1-1; no definite D call. The CDR3 totals 13 residues. Germline V gene sequence: CDR1 SGHKS, CDR2 YYEKEE (reference sequence). Trimming took off 0 bases at V and 0 bases at J, with 3 bases between the two ends.

Turning to this clone: The same CDR3 also results from other DNA sequences found in this sample. The rearrangement uses TRBV5-4 and TRBJ2-7, with no clear D. Per the germline V gene, CDR1 is SGHNT and CDR2 is YYREEE (reference sequence). Trimming pared 0 bases from V and 3 bases from J, leaving 7 bases between. The CDR3 sequence is 13 residues long. The CDR3 nucleotides read TGTGCCAGCAGCTTGGGTAGTAACTACGAGCAGTACTTC. As protein: CASSLGSNYEQYF.

CDR3 in DNA: TGTGCCAGTAGTATATGGACAGGGGGCTATAGCAATCAGCCCCAGCATTTT. It is translated as CASSIWTGGYSNQPQHF. The genes are TRBV19 and TRBJ1-5; TRBD1 matches at 11 bases. The V and J ends lost 2 bases and 0 bases, in that order; junction bases with no gene match: 3. Germline V gene data show CDR1 as LNHDA and CDR2 as SQIVND (reference sequence). There are 17 residues in the CDR3.

V gene TRBV2 combines with J gene TRBJ2-5, with D unresolved. The CDR3 length is 10 residues. V was clipped by 6 bases and J by 5 bases, with 4 bases between them. Germline assignment: CDR1 SNHLY and CDR2 FYNNEI. The CDR3, as DNA: TGTGCCAGCAGCGAGGAGACCCAGTACTTC. It translates to CASSEETQYF.

The V call is TRBV11-2, the J call TRBJ2-5, with 7 bases aligning to TRBD1. V was clipped by 6 bases and J by 5 bases; unmatched bases: 15. From germline, CDR1 is SGHAT and CDR2 FQNNGV. This CDR3 spans 16 amino acids. In DNA, the CDR3 is TGTGCCAGCAGACAAGGGGGCCGCCAGGGGCGTGAGACCCAGTACTTC. Translation: CASRQGGRQGRETQYF.

This clone occurred a few times. This rearrangement joins TRBV12-3 or TRBV12-4 to TRBJ1-1, with D possibly matching TRBD1 (5 bases). Trimming cost V 4 bases and J 4 bases, with 7 bases left between them. The CDR3 contains 12 residues. This chain's CDR3 is CASSWGVTEAFF. The CDR3 DNA reads TGTGCCAGCAGTTGGGGGGTCACTGAAGCTTTCTTT.

The chain uses TRBV6-4 and TRBJ1-2, with 7 nucleotides matching TRBD1. The CDR3 totals 15 residues. Germline V lookup: CDR1 MRHNA, CDR2 SNTAGT. After removal of 6 bases from V and 1 base from J, the junction contained 8 bases not matched to a gene. The CDR3 DNA reads TGTGCCAGCAGGCCCCGACAGGGTGTTAACTATGGCTACACCTTC. It is translated as CASRPRQGVNYGYTF.

V and J are TRBV11-2 and TRBJ2-3; weak D call: TRBD2 (7 bases). Between the trimmed V and J ends, which lost 2 bases and 0 bases, there was a span of 12 bases. In germline, CDR1 is SGHAT, CDR2 FQNNGV. The CDR3 is made up of 16 amino acids. CDR3 DNA: TGTGCCAGCAGCTTACTCGGGGGGCTAAGCACAGATACGCAGTATTTT. It specifies CASSLLGGLSTDTQYF.

Only a few counts were recorded for this clone. This rearrangement joins TRBV7-2 to TRBJ1-2; 10 bases map to TRBD1. V was pared by 1 base and J by 2 bases, with 4 bases of the junction left unmatched. In germline, CDR1 is SGHTA, CDR2 FQGNSA. The CDR3 contains 16 residues. DNA for the CDR3: TGTGCCAGCAGCTTAGGGGGACAGGGGTCAAACTATGGCTACACCTTC. Protein: CASSLGGQGSNYGYTF.

This clone was seen a handful of times. This rearrangement joins TRBV11-2 to TRBJ2-7; 7 bases align to TRBD2. With V trimmed by 0 bases and J by 2 bases, 1 base remained unmatched. This CDR3 is 14 amino acids long. Germline V gene lookup returns CDR1 SGHAT and CDR2 FQNNGV. For the CDR3, the DNA is TGTGCCAGCAGCTTAGAAGGACTAGCCTACGAGCAGTACTTC. It yields the protein CASSLEGLAYEQYF.

J is TRBJ2-7 and V is TRBV7-2, with unresolved D. The length of the CDR3 is 12 residues. The ends were cut back, 5 bases at V and 4 bases at J, with 9 bases in the middle. From germline, CDR1 is SGHTA and CDR2 FQGNSA. CDR3 sequence reads: CASSPTGYEQYF. CDR3 nucleotides: TGTGCCAGCAGCCCTACCGGGTACGAGCAGTACTTC.

V and J are TRBV5-1 and TRBJ2-3, with a tentative D call TRBD2 (7 bases). From germline, CDR1 is SGHRS and CDR2 YFSETQ. The CDR3 contains 17 residues. V was cut by 0 bases and J by 2 bases, with 16 bases left in between. The CDR3 loop is CASSLAGMGGPTDTQYF. The CDR3 coding sequence is TGCGCCAGCAGCTTGGCCGGGATGGGGGGGCCCACAGATACGCAGTATTTT.

This chain connects TRBV30 to TRBJ1-3; D is perhaps TRBD1 (6 bases). Germline CDR1 reads GTSNPN; CDR2 reads SVGIG (reference sequence). The V end lost 5 bases, the J end lost 1 base, and 15 bases lay between the germline ends. This CDR3 comprises 15 residues. The DNA for the CDR3 is TGTGCCTGGGTACCGGGTACAGGGTCTGGAAACACCATATATTTT. Protein: CAWVPGTGSGNTIYF.

V and J are TRBV6-5 and TRBJ2-3; D call uncertain. V shed 5 bases and J shed 0 bases, with 6 bases lying between them. This CDR3 is built from 13 residues. CDR1 is MNHEY, CDR2 SVGAGI, per germline. Here the CDR3 DNA reads TGTGCCAGCAGTAAATCTAGCACAGATACGCAGTATTTT. Its protein is CASSKSSTDTQYF.

CDR3 sequence reads: CASSVGIQKGDTGELFF. The CDR3 nucleotides are TGTGCCAGCAGCGTAGGTATTCAGAAGGGAGACACCGGGGAGCTGTTTTTT. The V and J genes are TRBV9 and TRBJ2-2; tentatively, D is TRBD2 (5 bases). Germline values: CDR1 SGDLS, CDR2 YYNGEE. Trimming cost V 0 bases and J 3 bases, with 15 bases left between them. The CDR3 spans 17 residues.

This sequence joins TRBV5-4 and TRBJ1-1; 7 positions match TRBD1. Losses at the gene ends were 1 base for V and 4 bases for J; bases not matched to a gene: 4. The length of the CDR3 is 14 residues. Germline V lookup: CDR1 SGHNT, CDR2 YYREEE (reference sequence). This CDR3 reads CASSLTGASTEAFF. The DNA for the CDR3 is TGTGCCAGCAGCTTGACAGGGGCTAGCACTGAAGCTTTCTTT.

The gene calls are TRBV5-1 and TRBJ2-3, with 11 bases aligning to TRBD2. The J segment lost 3 bases and the V segment lost 3 bases, leaving 9 bases of the junction unmatched. Germline V gene data show CDR1 as SGHRS and CDR2 as YFSETQ. The CDR3 runs 17 residues. The CDR3 here is CASSWPVAGGSTDTQYF. CDR3 DNA sequence: TGCGCCAGCAGCTGGCCCGTAGCGGGGGGGAGTACAGATACGCAGTATTTT. Full variable domain (outside the CDR3, taken from reference TRBV5-1 and TRBJ2-3): KAGVTQTPRYLIKTRGQQVTLSCSPISGHRSVSWYQQTPGQGLQFLFEYFSETQRNKGNFPGRFSGRQFSNSRSEMNVSTLELGDSALYLCASSWPVAGGSTDTQYFGPGTRLTVL.

J is TRBJ2-7 and V is TRBV5-1; 8 bases line up with TRBD2. The trim removed 1 base at V and 4 bases at J, leaving 13 bases unmatched. This CDR3 comprises 17 residues. Germline CDR1 is SGHRS and CDR2 is YFSETQ. The CDR3 sequence: CASSLSGGGLVSYEQYF. In nucleotides, the CDR3 is TGCGCCAGCAGCTTGTCTGGGGGGGGACTAGTATCATACGAGCAGTACTTC.

This rearrangement joins TRBV2 to TRBJ1-2; unclear D gene. The germline V gene has CDR1 SNHLY and CDR2 FYNNEI. The ends were cut back, 6 bases at V and 5 bases at J, with 13 bases in the middle. The CDR3 is 13 residues long. The CDR3 nucleotides are TGTGCCAGCAGGGCCTATATCGGGTATGGCTACACCTTC. It translates to CASRAYIGYGYTF.

The chain uses TRBV29-1 and TRBJ1-5; 7 bases agree with TRBD1. The CDR3 is 13 amino acids. V trimming: 6 bases; J trimming: 6 bases; junction bases outside the gene matches: 8. Germline lookup yields CDR1 SQVTM and CDR2 ANQGSEA. CDR3 DNA: TGCAGCGTCGCGACAGGGACTGGTCAGCCCCAGCATTTT. It is translated as CSVATGTGQPQHF.

This chain joins TRBV6-5 and TRBJ1-1, with no clear D. Germline CDR1 and CDR2: MNHEY and SVGAGI. This CDR3 has 14 residues. Trimming took off 2 bases at V and 4 bases at J, with 11 bases between the two ends. CDR3 protein: CASSYQRRGTEAFF. The CDR3 nucleotides read TGTGCCAGCAGTTACCAGAGACGGGGCACTGAAGCTTTCTTT.